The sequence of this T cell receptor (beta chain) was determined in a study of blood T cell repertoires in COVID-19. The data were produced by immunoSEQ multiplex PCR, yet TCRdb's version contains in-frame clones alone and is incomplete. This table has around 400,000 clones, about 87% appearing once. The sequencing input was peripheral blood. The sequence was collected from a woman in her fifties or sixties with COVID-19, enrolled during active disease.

The CDR3: CASSFVLDLAKNIQYF. The CDR3 DNA sequence: TGTGCCAGCAGCTTTGTACTTGATCTGGCCAAAAACATTCAGTACTTC. The chain has TRBV7-9 and TRBJ2-4; D gene ambiguous. This CDR3 region has 16 residues. Trimming stripped 3 bases from V and 1 base from J, with 13 bases between. Germline values: CDR1 SEHNR, CDR2 FQNEAQ (reference sequence).